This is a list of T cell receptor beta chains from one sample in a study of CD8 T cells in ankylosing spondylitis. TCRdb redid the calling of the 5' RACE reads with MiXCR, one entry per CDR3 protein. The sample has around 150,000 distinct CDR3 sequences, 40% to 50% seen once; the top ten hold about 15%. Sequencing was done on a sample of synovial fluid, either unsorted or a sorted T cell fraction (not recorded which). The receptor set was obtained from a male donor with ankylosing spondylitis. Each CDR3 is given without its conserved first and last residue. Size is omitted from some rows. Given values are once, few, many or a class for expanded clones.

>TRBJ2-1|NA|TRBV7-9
ASSLHDRAPYNEQF
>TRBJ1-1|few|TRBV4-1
ASSQVFPRLGENTEAF
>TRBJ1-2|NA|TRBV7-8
ASSLFGVYYGYT
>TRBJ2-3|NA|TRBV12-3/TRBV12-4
ASSLERRTDTQY
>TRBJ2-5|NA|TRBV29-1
SVEGGRDNQETQY
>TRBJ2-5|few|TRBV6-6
ASSYIETQY
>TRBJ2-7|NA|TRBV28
ASSLSGWGLAGSEQY
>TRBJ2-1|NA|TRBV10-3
AIGGELVGYNEQF
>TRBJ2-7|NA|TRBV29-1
SVGGSRGSRAYEQY
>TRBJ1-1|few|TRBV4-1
ASSQGRLNTEAF
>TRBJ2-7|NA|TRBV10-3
AISEFSQRHRVGYEQY
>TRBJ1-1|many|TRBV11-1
ASSSNSGTWGNLAEAF
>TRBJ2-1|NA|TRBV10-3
AISESTTSGLNEQF
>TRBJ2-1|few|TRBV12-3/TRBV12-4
ASSLGLGANEQF
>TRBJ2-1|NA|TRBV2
ASTKGGSRYNEQF
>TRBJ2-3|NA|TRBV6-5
ASSYWTAPSKSTDTQY
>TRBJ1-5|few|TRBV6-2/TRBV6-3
ASERQGDQPQH
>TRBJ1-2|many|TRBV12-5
ASGFWTGRGYT
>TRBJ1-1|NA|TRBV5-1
ASSLFGYEAF
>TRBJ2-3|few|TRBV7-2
ASSSLAGSTDTQY
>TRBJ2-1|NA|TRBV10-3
AIAVARDDNEQF
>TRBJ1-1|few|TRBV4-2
ASSQWDERTEAF
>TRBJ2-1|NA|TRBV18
ASSPRGQGNEQF
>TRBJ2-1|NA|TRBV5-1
ASSLGDLYNEQF
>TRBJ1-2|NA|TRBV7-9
ASSPGGGGVGYT
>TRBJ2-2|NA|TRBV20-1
SARDLSRSTGELF
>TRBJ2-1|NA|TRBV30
AWSPLLVSYNEQF
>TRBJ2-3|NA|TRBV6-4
ASSDSKGSGGPGADTQY
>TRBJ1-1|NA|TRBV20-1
SARPPRRRDTEAF
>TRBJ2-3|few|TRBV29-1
SVEEIADTQY
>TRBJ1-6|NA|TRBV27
ASQGRGWDSPLH
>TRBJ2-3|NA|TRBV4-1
ASSQDPGTSSNTQY
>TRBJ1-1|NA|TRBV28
ASSFVTGFTEAF
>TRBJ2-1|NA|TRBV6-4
ASSESPGGESNEQF
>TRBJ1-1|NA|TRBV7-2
ASSFYWVGAF